These 7 T cell receptor beta chains were all obtained from the same sample, sequenced in a study of a mutant IDH1 vaccine in newly diagnosed glioma (dated by TCRdb to about 2021). These receptors lack a known antigen. The library came from the immunoSEQ multiplex PCR assay. What TCRdb holds here is the immuneACCESS table cut down to in-frame rearrangements. Part of the clones is not present; checked against another copy, under half of the missing clones reflect an unresolved V gene, and the others are unexplained. The sample table shows roughly 32,000 clones, and around 90% are seen once. 2.2% of the sample lies in the top ten. The time point label, as the study defines it: week 47, end of study. A 20-mer mutant IDH1 peptide at 300 micrograms in Montanide made up each vaccine dose, which was injected subcutaneously together with topical imiquimod. The material was PBMCs, obtained from a glioma patient whose treatment included an IDH1 peptide vaccine. Receptors were obtained from a man between 40 and 49 years old with glioma.

V is TRBV18 and J is TRBJ2-7; D uncertain. Deletions cut 1 base from V and 9 bases from J, with 13 bases between. In germline, CDR1 is KGHSH, CDR2 LQKENI. There are 13 residues in the CDR3. The CDR3 sequence is CASSPLGQDGQYV. DNA for the CDR3: TGTGCCAGCTCACCACTGGGCCAGGACGGGCAGTACGTC.

This clone was seen a handful of times. The V and J genes are TRBV5-1 and TRBJ1-1; D call uncertain. Per germline, CDR1 SGHRS and CDR2 YFSETQ. The CDR3 length is 13 residues. Trimming took 4 bases from V and 0 from J, leaving 7 bases between them. The CDR3 protein is CASSRDLNTEAFF. The CDR3 DNA reads as TGCGCCAGCAGCAGGGATCTGAACACTGAAGCTTTCTTT. Full variable domain (remainder filled in from reference TRBV5-1 and TRBJ1-1): KAGVTQTPRYLIKTRGQQVTLSCSPISGHRSVSWYQQTPGQGLQFLFEYFSETQRNKGNFPGRFSGRQFSNSRSEMNVSTLELGDSALYLCASSRDLNTEAFFGQGTRLTVV.

The J gene is TRBJ2-1, the V gene TRBV7-2; 7 bases align to TRBD2. Germline V gene lookup returns CDR1 SGHTA and CDR2 FQGNSA. The CDR3 has 15 residues. The ends lost 3 bases at V and 15 bases at J; junction bases unmatched: 17. CDR3 residues: CASSLRGGSGLGWFF. As DNA, the CDR3 is TGTGCCAGCAGCTTGCGGGGCGGGAGCGGCCTTGGGTGGTTCTTC.

The J gene is TRBJ2-3, the V gene TRBV4-3; 11 bases align to TRBD2. The CDR3 has 20 residues. Germline CDR1 is LGHNA and CDR2 is YSLEER. After removal of 0 bases from V and 2 bases from J, the junction contained 13 bases not matched to a gene. CDR3 coding DNA: TGCGCCAGCAGCCAAGATCCTCTGAACCCTAGCGGGAGGACCACAGATACGCAGTATTTT. This codes for CASSQDPLNPSGRTTDTQYF.

The chain couples TRBV5-5 to TRBJ1-6, with TRBD1 as a possible D gene (6 bases). Trimming stripped 5 bases from V and 6 bases from J, with 21 bases between. The length of the CDR3 is 17 residues. Germline CDR1 is SGHKS and CDR2 is YYEKEE (reference sequence). CDR3 sequence: CASSLSLDGGGNSPLHF. The CDR3 region has the DNA TGTGCCAGCAGTTTATCCTTAGACGGGGGCGGTAATTCACCCCTCCACTTT. Based on the CDR3 plus reference TRBV5-5 and TRBJ1-6, the full variable domain is DAGVTQSPTHLIKTRGQQVTLRCSPISGHKSVSWYQQVLGQGPQFIFQYYEKEERGRGNFPDRFSARQFPNYSSELNVNALLLGDSALYLCASSLSLDGGGNSPLHFGNGTRLTVT.

The rearrangement links TRBV6-6 to TRBJ2-5, with TRBD2 identical over 7 bases. Germline V gene data show CDR1 as MNHNY and CDR2 as SVGAGI (reference sequence). With V trimmed by 1 base and J by 3 bases, 5 bases remained unmatched. The CDR3 has 15 amino acids. CDR3 in DNA: TGTGCCAGCAGTTACTTCGGACTAGTAGAAGAGACCCAGTACTTC. It specifies CASSYFGLVEETQYF.

The V call is TRBV11-2, the J call TRBJ2-7; D remains ambiguous. Germline CDR1 and CDR2: SGHAT and FQNNGV. This CDR3 has 13 amino acids. The V and J ends lost 5 bases and 4 bases respectively, with 12 bases between them. CDR3 region: CASSPPYGYEQYF. The CDR3 DNA sequence: TGTGCCAGCAGCCCCCCCTACGGGTACGAGCAGTACTTC. Using reference TRBV11-2 and TRBJ2-7 for the parts outside the CDR3, the full variable domain is EAGVAQSPRYKIIEKRQSVAFWCNPISGHATLYWYQQILGQGPKLLIQFQNNGVVDDSQLPKDRFSAERLKGVDSTLKIQPAKLEDSAVYLCASSPPYGYEQYFGPGTRLTVT.